A single sample gave rise to the 2 T cell receptor beta chains below, sequenced in a study of blood T cell repertoires in COVID-19. The protocol was immunoSEQ multiplex PCR, while the TCRdb copy is restricted to in-frame clones and leaves out a portion. The profile shows about 210,000 clones, around nine tenths of them singletons. Sequencing used peripheral blood. These receptors came from a man in his forties or fifties with acute or convalescent COVID-19.

This clone was found a few times. The chain employs TRBV5-6 and TRBJ1-2, with D perhaps matching TRBD1 (6 bases). This CDR3 comprises 12 residues. The V end lost 1 base, the J end lost 8 bases, and 9 bases lay between the germline ends. In germline, CDR1 is SGHDT, CDR2 YYEEEE. The CDR3 region has the DNA TGTGCCAGCAGCTTGCAGGGGATCGGCTACACCTTC. This sequence encodes CASSLQGIGYTF.

The V and J genes are TRBV6-6 and TRBJ2-3, with 10 bases identical to TRBD2. The germline V gene encodes CDR1 MNHNY and CDR2 SVGAGI (reference sequence). The CDR3 covers 20 residues. With 6 bases clipped from V and 0 bases from J, the junction kept 18 bases outside the gene matches. CDR3: CASSNSGGPSGRTSTDTQYF. CDR3 sequence (DNA): TGTGCCAGCAGCAACTCAGGGGGGCCTAGCGGGAGAACTAGCACAGATACGCAGTATTTT.